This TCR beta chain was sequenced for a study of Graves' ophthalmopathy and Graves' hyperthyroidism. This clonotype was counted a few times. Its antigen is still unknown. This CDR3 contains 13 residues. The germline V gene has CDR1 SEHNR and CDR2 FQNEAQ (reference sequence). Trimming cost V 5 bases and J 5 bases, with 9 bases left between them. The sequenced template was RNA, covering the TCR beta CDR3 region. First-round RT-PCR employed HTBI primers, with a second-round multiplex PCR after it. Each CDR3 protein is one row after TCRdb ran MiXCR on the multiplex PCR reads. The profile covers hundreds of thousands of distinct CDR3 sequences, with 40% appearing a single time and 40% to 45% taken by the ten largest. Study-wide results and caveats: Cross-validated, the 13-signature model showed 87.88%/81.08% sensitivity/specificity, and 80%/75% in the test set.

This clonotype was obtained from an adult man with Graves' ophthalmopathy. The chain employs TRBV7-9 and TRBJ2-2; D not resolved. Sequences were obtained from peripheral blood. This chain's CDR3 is CASSPPETGELFF. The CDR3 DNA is TGTGCCAGCAGCCCTCCCGAGACCGGGGAGCTGTTTTTT. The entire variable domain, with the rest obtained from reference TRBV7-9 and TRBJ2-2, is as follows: DTGVSQNPRHKITKRGQNVTFRCDPISEHNRLYWYRQTLGQGPEFLTYFQNEAQLEKSRLLSDRFSAERPKGSFSTLEIQRTEQGDSAMYLCASSPPETGELFFGEGSRLTVL.